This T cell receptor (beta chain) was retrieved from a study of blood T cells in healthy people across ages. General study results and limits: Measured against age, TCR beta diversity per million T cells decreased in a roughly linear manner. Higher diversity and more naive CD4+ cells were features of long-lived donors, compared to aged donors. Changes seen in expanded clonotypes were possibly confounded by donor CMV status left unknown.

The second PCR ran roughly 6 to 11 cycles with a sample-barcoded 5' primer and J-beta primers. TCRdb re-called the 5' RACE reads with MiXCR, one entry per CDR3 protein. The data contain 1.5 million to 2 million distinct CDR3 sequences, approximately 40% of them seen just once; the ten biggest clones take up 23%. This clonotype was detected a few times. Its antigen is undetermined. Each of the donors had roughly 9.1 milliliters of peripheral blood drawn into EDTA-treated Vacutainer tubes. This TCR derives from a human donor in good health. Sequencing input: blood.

In DNA form, the CDR3 reads TGTGCCAGCAGTCCGACAGGGTCGTGGGAAAAACTGTTTTTT. Its protein product is CASSPTGSWEKLFF. The chain couples TRBV27 to TRBJ1-4, with 7 nucleotides matching TRBD1. The CDR3 contains 14 residues. V lost 5 bases to trimming and J lost 8 bases; unmatched junction nucleotides: 8. Germline CDR1 reads MNHEY; CDR2 reads SMNVEV (reference sequence).